The clone carrying this T cell receptor (beta chain) was seen only a few times. The target antigen is unknown. This record comes from a study of identical twins. Findings of the study overall: Excess low generation probability was seen in twin-shared out-of-frame alpha sequences. Models, which agreed with sharing between unrelated individuals, nonetheless underestimated the out-of-frame TCR alpha sharing seen in monozygotic twins. It was cross-sectional statistical analysis, not following the same donors, that the conclusions relied on.

Trimming removed 5 bases from V and 6 bases from J; junction bases left unmatched: 5. The CDR3 length is 13 residues. Germline V gene lookup returns CDR1 SGHTA and CDR2 FQGNSA. TCRdb analysed the 5' RACE reads with MiXCR anew, one entry per CDR3 protein. The data contain just under 550,000 distinct CDR3 sequences, roughly 15% of them singletons. These data were likewise used in another study, on yellow fever vaccine responses in identical twins.

J is TRBJ2-7 and V is TRBV7-2, with 9 bases identical to TRBD1. The material sequenced was CD4+ T cells sorted from blood. The origin of this receptor is a woman between 18 and 29 years old in good health. CDR3 protein: CASSRDRVGEQYV. Written as DNA, the CDR3 is TGTGCCAGCAGCCGGGACAGGGTTGGCGAGCAGTACGTC.